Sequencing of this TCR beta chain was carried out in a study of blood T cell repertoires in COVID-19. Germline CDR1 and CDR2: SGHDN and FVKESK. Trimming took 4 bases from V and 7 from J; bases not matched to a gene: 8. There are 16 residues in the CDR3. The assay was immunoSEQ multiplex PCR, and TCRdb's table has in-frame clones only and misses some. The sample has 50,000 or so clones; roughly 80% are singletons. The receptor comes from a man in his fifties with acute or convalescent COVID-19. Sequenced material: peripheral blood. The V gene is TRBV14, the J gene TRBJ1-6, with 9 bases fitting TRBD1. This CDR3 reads CASSRTGTGKNSPLHF. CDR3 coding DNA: TGTGCCAGCAGCCGCACCGGGACAGGGAAAAATTCACCCCTCCACTTT.